The 21 T cell receptor beta chains presented below share a single source sample, sequenced in a study of tumor-infiltrating lymphocytes in primary liver carcinoma. Co-extraction of both nucleic acids (RNA and DNA) used roughly 19-33 mg of unsorted bulk tissue. A primer matching the constant region was used to make TCR beta cDNA from approximately 0.45 ug of total RNA. It was through three nested multiplex PCR rounds of slightly modified ARM-PCR that TCR beta libraries arose. With TRBV1-TRBV30 forward primers and a C-beta reverse primer, the first two PCR rounds were run for roughly 10 cycles each. TCRdb called the multiplex PCR reads again in MiXCR, with one record for every CDR3 protein. There are approximately 54,000 distinct CDR3 sequences in the sample; about 73% occur only once, and around 23% lies in the top ten. Sample: liver tumor tissue from sampling region 2. Described subset: tumor region T2, inferior pole. These TCRs come from a man aged 40-49 years with primary liver carcinoma and hepatitis B virus infection.

Comments on this clonotype: The CDR3 carries no conserved terminal phenylalanine or tryptophan, so it likely arises from a read error. The DNA is left out, because the CDR3 cannot be placed on it with certainty; the CDR3 is given as TCRdb lists it. The chain carries TRBV12-3 or TRBV12-4 and TRBJ2-3. The CDR3 is made up of 14 amino acids, end residues included. Here the CDR3 reads CASSLQDGTDTQCL.

This clonotype was counted many times. V gene TRBV5-6 combines with J gene TRBJ2-3; D perhaps matches TRBD1 (6 bases). This CDR3 comprises 15 residues. V was trimmed by 4 bases and J by 2 bases, leaving 14 bases between them. Germline CDR1 and CDR2: SGHDT and YYEEEE. The CDR3 reads CASSIKQGYTDTQYF. The CDR3 bases are TGTGCCAGCAGCATAAAACAGGGCTACACAGATACGCAGTATTTT.

A remark on this clonotype: Mismatch with germline at one junction end may stem from a read error. The chain combines TRBV5-1 with TRBJ2-7; 8 bases line up with TRBD2. This CDR3 is built from 16 residues. Per the germline V gene, CDR1 is SGHRS and CDR2 is YFSETQ. The CDR3 sequence is CASSLGPGLGSYEEYF. For the CDR3, the DNA is TGCGCTAGCAGCTTGGGGCCGGGACTAGGGTCCTACGAGGAGTACTTC.

This clonotype was seen at least ten times. The chain uses TRBV29-1 and TRBJ2-7, with 8 bases that match TRBD1. The length of the CDR3 is 15 residues. CDR1 and CDR2 (germline): SQVTM, ANQGSEA. Trimming removed 7 bases from V and 5 bases from J; junction bases left unmatched: 16. The CDR3 sequence is CSAHLDPSGGDEQYF. CDR3 in DNA: TGCAGCGCTCACTTGGATCCGTCAGGGGGCGACGAGCAGTACTTC.

The chain links TRBV11-2 to TRBJ2-3; no reliable D call. CDR1 is SGHAT and CDR2 is FQNNGV in the germline V gene. The CDR3 loop spans 13 amino acids. Deletions cut 8 bases from V and 4 bases from J, with 13 bases between. The CDR3 DNA reads TGTGCCAGCCCATTTCGGCTGCCAGATACGCAGTATTTT. Amino acids: CASPFRLPDTQYF. Full variable domain (outside the CDR3, taken from reference TRBV11-2 and TRBJ2-3): EAGVAQSPRYKIIEKRQSVAFWCNPISGHATLYWYQQILGQGPKLLIQFQNNGVVDDSQLPKDRFSAERLKGVDSTLKIQPAKLEDSAVYLCASPFRLPDTQYFGPGTRLTVL.

Comments on this clonotype: A much larger clone differs by one base, so this may be a read error. This rearrangement joins TRBV5-1 to TRBJ2-7; 7 bases are a match to TRBD1. The CDR3 spans 17 residues. The germline CDR1 and CDR2 sequences are SGHRS and YFSETQ. The CDR3 DNA sequence: TGCACCAGCAGCTTGGGAGAAGGACGGGACAGACCCTACGAGCAGTACTTC. This gives the protein CTSSLGEGRDRPYEQYF.

Notes on this clonotype: At one boundary the junction diverges from the germline segment, which might be a read error. The chain is built from TRBV9 and TRBJ2-2; possibly TRBD1 for D (5 bases). CDR3 length: 15 amino acids. Germline V gives CDR1 SGDLS, CDR2 YYNGEE. CDR3 sequence reads: CARSVVAGAGGELFF. The CDR3 DNA sequence: TGTGCCAGAAGCGTAGTCGCTGGGGCTGGTGGGGAGCTGTTTTTT.

On this clonotype: This is likely a read error, given that the CDR3 carries no conserved phenylalanine or tryptophan at its end. The chain combines TRBV11-2 with TRBJ2-7, with 8 bases fitting TRBD1. Germline trimming cut 5 bases from V and 6 bases from J; bases unmatched to any gene: 15. CDR1 and CDR2 (germline): SGHAT, FQNNGV. The CDR3 length is 16 residues. CDR3 in DNA: TGTGCCAGCAGCCCCCCCCGGACAGGGTACCTCTGCGAGCAGTACTAC. This codes for CASSPPRTGYLCEQYY.

Notes on this clonotype: A read error may produce the germline difference seen at one junction end. This chain uses TRBV29-1 with TRBJ2-1, with 9 bases aligning to TRBD2. Germline V gene data show CDR1 as SQVTM and CDR2 as ANQGSEA. The CDR3 is 18 residues long. In nucleotides, the CDR3 is TGCATCGTTGGTAATAGCGGGAGAATCTGGGGCTCCTACAATGAGCAGCTCTTC. Translation gives CIVGNSGRIWGSYNEQLF.

In its sample, this clonotype was seen once. Mismatch with germline at one junction end may stem from a read error. V is TRBV12-3 or TRBV12-4 and J is TRBJ2-3; TRBD2 is a possible D gene (6 bases). The CDR3 is 12 amino acids. As DNA, the CDR3 is TGTGCCATCGGCCCGCGGGGAGATACGCACTATTTT. Translation gives CAIGPRGDTHYF.

This clonotype was recorded at least ten times. The V gene is TRBV6-2 or TRBV6-3, the J gene TRBJ2-7; 10 positions agree with TRBD2. The CDR3 loop spans 17 amino acids. Germline V lookup: CDR1 MNHEY, CDR2 SVGEGT. The V gene end was trimmed by 6 bases and the J gene end by 2 bases; junction bases not matched to a gene: 13. CDR3 nucleotides: TGTGCCAGCAGAACTTCCCCCTGGACTAGCGGTCCCTACGAGCAGTACTTC. As protein: CASRTSPWTSGPYEQYF.

As for this clonotype: This CDR3 is missing its conserved last phenylalanine or tryptophan, likely due to a read error. The rearrangement uses TRBV29-1 and TRBJ2-1; tentatively, D is TRBD2 (5 bases). Looked up from germline, CDR1 is SQVTM and CDR2 is ANQGSEA. V was pared by 6 bases and J by 7 bases, with 19 bases between. There are 14 residues in the CDR3. The CDR3 here is CSVFKAVGPNEQFL. DNA for the CDR3: TGCAGCGTCTTCAAAGCGGTAGGGCCAAATGAGCAGTTCCTC.

This clonotype was observed a handful of times. A much more abundant neighbour one base away suggests this may be a read error. The chain couples TRBV6-4 to TRBJ1-3; 8 bases agree with TRBD1. Germline CDR1 MRHNA, CDR2 SNTAGT. The CDR3 spans 17 residues. The CDR3 DNA reads as TGTGCCAGCTCCCCCACCATGGACAGGGAGGCGGGAAACACCATACATTTT. Its protein is CASSPTMDREAGNTIHF.

Points on this clonotype: The junction shows a germline mismatch at one end, possibly a read error. The chain has TRBV4-2 and TRBJ2-1; 7 bases fit TRBD2. Germline V gene data show CDR1 as LGHNA and CDR2 as YNFKEQ. The CDR3 has 16 residues. CDR3 sequence reads: CASSVTGTSVDNEQFF. The CDR3, as DNA: TGTGCCAGCAGCGTAACCGGTACTAGCGTGGACAACGAGCAGTTCTTC.

Concerning this clonotype: Germline and junction disagree at one end, which may indicate a read error. The V call is TRBV6-5, the J call TRBJ1-4; 7 bases are a match to TRBD1. The CDR3 consists of 14 residues. Germline CDR1 is MNHEY and CDR2 is SVGAGI. Here the CDR3 DNA reads TGTGTCAGCGGTGAGAAGGGGGCCGAGGAAAAACTGTTTTTT. It is translated as CVSGEKGAEEKLFF.

As concerns this clonotype: One end of the junction is discordant with germline, which a read error may explain. The chain has TRBV28 and TRBJ2-7; weak D call: TRBD2 (6 bases). The CDR3 extends over 13 amino acids. Germline CDR1 reads MDHEN; CDR2 reads SYDVKM. CDR3 sequence (DNA): TGTGACAGCAGTTCCGGGAGCACCTACGAGCAGTACTTC. Residues: CDSSSGSTYEQYF.

A remark on this clonotype: Given the absence of the conserved phenylalanine or tryptophan at the CDR3 end, a read error is likely. The DNA is omitted, as the CDR3 cannot be located on it reliably, and the CDR3 follows TCRdb's listing. This rearrangement joins TRBV5-1 to TRBJ1-2; TRBD1, the D gene given by the table, was not confirmed from the DNA. The germline V gene has CDR1 SGHRS and CDR2 YFSETQ. The CDR3 sequence runs 15 residues, both termini included. CDR3 residues: CASSLQHTGDYGYAL.

The chain employs TRBV29-1 and TRBJ2-1; 7 positions match TRBD2. This CDR3 is 17 amino acids long. Germline V gene sequence: CDR1 SQVTM, CDR2 ANQGSEA. V lost 8 bases and J lost 5; bases outside the gene matches: 21. Here the CDR3 DNA reads TGCAGCTTGGAAGACAGACTAGCAATATGGGGTAACAATGAGCAGTTCTTC. As protein: CSLEDRLAIWGNNEQFF.

Comment on this clonotype: This likely comes from a read error, as the CDR3 has no conserved phenylalanine or tryptophan at its end. The V gene is TRBV7-9, the J gene TRBJ2-3; possible D gene TRBD2, 6 bases. The length of the CDR3 is 15 residues. The germline V gene has CDR1 SEHNR and CDR2 FQNEAQ (reference sequence). The CDR3 DNA follows: TGTGTCAGCAGCTGGAGGGACGGATACACAAATACGCAGTATTTA. It translates to CVSSWRDGYTNTQYL.

Remarks on this clonotype: The CDR3 does not end in the conserved phenylalanine or tryptophan, so this is likely a read error. This chain uses TRBV6-6 with TRBJ2-3; D gene uncertain. The CDR3 loop spans 12 amino acids. Germline-derived CDR1 and CDR2 are MNHNY and SVGAGI (reference sequence). Trimming stripped 4 bases from V and 5 bases from J, with 7 bases between. In DNA form, the CDR3 reads TGTGCCAGCAGTTGTGAGCGAGATACGCAGTATCTT. Translated, it gives CASSCERDTQYL.

A single count supports this clonotype. Lacking the conserved final phenylalanine or tryptophan, this CDR3 likely reflects a read error. This chain joins TRBV11-1 and TRBJ2-1, with TRBD1 matching over 8 bases. Trimming at V came to 8 bases and at J to 3 bases, leaving 9 bases not matched to a gene. Per germline, CDR1 SGHAT and CDR2 FQDESV (reference sequence). The CDR3 loop spans 15 amino acids. In DNA, the CDR3 is TGTGCCAGCCACCCTGGACAGGGCGGCTACAATGAGCAGTTCCTC. This sequence encodes CASHPGQGGYNEQFL.